The T cell receptor beta chain described here comes from a study of blood T cell repertoires in COVID-19. As for the study in general: Specimens from acute and convalescent COVID-19 originated in the United States, Italy and Spain.

Per the study methods: Amplification of reference gene primers provided the estimated nucleated cell counts. Method: immunoSEQ multiplex PCR; TCRdb's copy keeps in-frame clones and lacks some. V, J and clone size were drawn from that table, and D and trimming were deduced from the DNA. There are hundreds of thousands of clones in the sample; 75% to 90% occur only once, and around 1.1% lies in the top ten. Living in 24 US areas, the participants were between roughly 18 and 90 years of age. CDR3 length: 18 residues. The V gene lost 1 base and the J gene lost 0 bases, with 16 bases spanning the gap. Germline-derived CDR1 and CDR2 are SGHVS and FQNEAQ.

This clonotype originated in a young man who had recovered from COVID-19. The sequenced material came from PBMCs or T cells enriched from blood (not recorded which). V gene TRBV7-8 combines with J gene TRBJ1-5; D is undetermined. CDR3: CASSLDLVTTYSNQPQHF. The CDR3 DNA is TGTGCCAGCAGCTTAGATTTGGTGACAACATATAGCAATCAGCCCCAGCATTTT.